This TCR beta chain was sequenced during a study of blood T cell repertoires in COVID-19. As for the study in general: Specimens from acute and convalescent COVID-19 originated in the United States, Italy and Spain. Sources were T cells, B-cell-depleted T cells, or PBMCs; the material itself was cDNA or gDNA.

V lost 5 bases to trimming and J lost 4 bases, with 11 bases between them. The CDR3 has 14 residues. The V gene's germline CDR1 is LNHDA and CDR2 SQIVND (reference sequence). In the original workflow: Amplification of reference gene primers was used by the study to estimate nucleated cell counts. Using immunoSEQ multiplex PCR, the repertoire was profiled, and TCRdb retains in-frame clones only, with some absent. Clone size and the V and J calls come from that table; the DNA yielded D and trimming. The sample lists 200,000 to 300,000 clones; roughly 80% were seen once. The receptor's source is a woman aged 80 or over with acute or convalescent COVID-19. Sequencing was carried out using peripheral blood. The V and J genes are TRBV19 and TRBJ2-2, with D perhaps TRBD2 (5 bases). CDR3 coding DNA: TGTGCCAGTAGTGCGGGCAGGTTCACCGGGGAGCTGTTTTTT. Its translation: CASSAGRFTGELFF.